Reported below is one T cell receptor (beta chain). Its recognized antigen is unknown. Base qualities are not provided; no much larger clone lies one nucleotide away. A second Seattle source provided samples from volunteer blood donors who had recovered from COVID-19. Each collaborating institution followed its own protocols to collect whole blood in K2EDTA tubes. For TCRbeta analysis, collaborators shipped samples as frozen whole blood, isolated PBMCs, or DNA extracted from either of those sample types. TCRbeta CDR3 regions were amplified from genomic DNA using the immunoSEQ Assay, a bias-controlled multiplex PCR. As for the original processing: Within the assay, amplification of reference gene primers was used to estimate how many nucleated cells each sample contained. To quantify the absolute abundance of each unique TCRbeta CDR3 rearrangement, sequence reads were collapsed and filtered. For each sample, productive Simpson clonality was calculated as the square root of Simpson's diversity index over productive rearrangements. The table comes from immuneACCESS by way of TCRdb, which keeps in-frame sequences with V and J called. Part of the clones is missing from these tables; in studies checked, under half for an unresolved V gene and the rest for unknown reasons. V, J and clone size derive from that table, while D and trimming were established from the DNA sequence. For this sample the table gives about 250,000 clones, of which around nine tenths were detected only once. The ten largest make up 2% to 2.5% of the sample.

The sample belongs to a study of blood T cell repertoires in COVID-19 (dated by TCRdb to 2020 to 2022). About the full investigation: The collaborator samples originated in the United States, Italy and Spain and spanned the acute and convalescent phases of COVID-19. The prospective study material was composed of cDNA or gDNA derived from T cells, B-cell-depleted T cells, or PBMCs. The dataset comprised deeply sampled blood TCRbeta repertoires from subjects exposed to, actively infected with, or recovered from COVID-19. The repertoires were made available in a free public database intended to serve as a resource for research on the immune response to SARS-CoV-2. The samples were drawn from the first 160 participants of the ongoing ImmuneRACE study and from some 1,300 subjects provided by 6 global collaborators. Sample metadata almost always included a de-identified subject ID, COVID-19 status, age in years and sex. Where available, HLA class I and class II types were obtained from metadata supplied by the sample provider rather than from assay-based typing. Study-wide conclusions, independent of this receptor: Clinical and demographic metadata were provided uncurated, with the amount varying by source and participant.

The CDR1 and CDR2 encoded by the germline V gene are SGDLS and YYNGEE. V is pruned by 0 bases and J by 8 bases, leaving 4 bases of the junction without a gene match. From the cysteine through the phenylalanine, the CDR3 covers 14 amino acids. The CDR3 DNA has 42 bases and is translated from base 1. This sequence uses TRBV9 and TRBJ2-3; 9 central bases correspond to TRBD2. The TCR comes from a woman between 40 and 55 years old who had recovered from COVID-19. Sequencing used peripheral blood. The CDR3 corresponds to CASSVVAGEGTQYF. The DNA sequence is given as TGTGCCAGCAGCGTAGTAGCGGGAGAGGGTACGCAGTATTTT.